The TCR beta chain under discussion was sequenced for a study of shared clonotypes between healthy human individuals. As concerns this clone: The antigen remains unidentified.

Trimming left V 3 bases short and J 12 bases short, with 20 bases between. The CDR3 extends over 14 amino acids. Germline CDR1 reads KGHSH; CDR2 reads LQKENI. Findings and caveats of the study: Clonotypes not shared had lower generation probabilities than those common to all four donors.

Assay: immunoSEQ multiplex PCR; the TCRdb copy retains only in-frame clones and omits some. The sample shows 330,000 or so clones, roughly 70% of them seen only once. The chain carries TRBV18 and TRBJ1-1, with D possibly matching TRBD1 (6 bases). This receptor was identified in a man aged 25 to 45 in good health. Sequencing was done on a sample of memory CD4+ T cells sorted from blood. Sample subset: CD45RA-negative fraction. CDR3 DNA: TGTGCCAGCTCACCTCCAGGCAGGGGCGTTGGGTCTTTCTTT. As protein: CASSPPGRGVGSFF.